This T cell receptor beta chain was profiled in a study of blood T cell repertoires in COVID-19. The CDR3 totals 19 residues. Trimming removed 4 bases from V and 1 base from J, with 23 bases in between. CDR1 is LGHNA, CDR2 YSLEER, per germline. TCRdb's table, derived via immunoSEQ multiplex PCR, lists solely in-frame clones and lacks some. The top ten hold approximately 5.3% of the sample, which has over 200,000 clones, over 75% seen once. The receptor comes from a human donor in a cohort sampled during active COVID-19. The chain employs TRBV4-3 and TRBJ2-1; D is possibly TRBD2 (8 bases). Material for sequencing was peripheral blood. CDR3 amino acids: CASSPTGALTSGSYNEQFF. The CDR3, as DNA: TGCGCCAGCAGCCCCACAGGGGCTCTAACTAGCGGTTCCTACAATGAGCAGTTCTTC.